This T cell receptor (beta chain) was obtained from a study of beta chain features in type 1 diabetes. General observations from the study: VDJ junctions in type 1 diabetes patients carried more deletions and fewer insertions. Sequencing of cDNA might inflate the share of cells that strongly express TCR.

Trimming at V came to 2 bases and at J to 0 bases, leaving 1 base not matched to a gene. There are 15 residues in the CDR3. Germline CDR1 MNHNY, CDR2 SVGAGI (reference sequence). This clone was seen only once. Its target is unknown. The isolated RNA, all of it, was reverse transcribed, so expressed TCRB transcripts were what got sequenced. Repertoires were generated with immunoSEQ multiplex PCR, while TCRdb's copy carries only in-frame clones and drops some. This sample has about 930,000 clones; roughly 17% occur once, and the top ten carry around 0.02%. Based on CD45RO/CCR7/CD25/CD127/CD95/CD27, CD4+ regulatory, stem cell-like memory, naive and central memory cells were sorted. Post-sort purity exceeded 95% for all sorted populations.

The material sequenced was naive CD4+ T cells from blood. The rearrangement uses TRBV6-6 and TRBJ1-3; the match to TRBD1 covers 7 bases. The sequence came from a woman between 18 and 29 years old in good health. In DNA form, the CDR3 reads TGTGCCAGCAGTTACGACAGGGTCTCTGGAAACACCATATATTTT. Translated, it gives CASSYDRVSGNTIYF.